Sequencing of this T cell receptor beta chain was carried out in a study of T cell responses to AZD1222 COVID-19 vaccine. Clones were sequenced by immunoSEQ multiplex PCR, and TCRdb holds only the in-frame ones, with some missing. The table lists 200,000 or so clones, roughly 92% of them singletons. This CDR3 is built from 11 residues. Germline assignment: CDR1 SEHNR and CDR2 FQNEAQ (reference sequence). The V end was cut by 4 bases, the J end by 2 bases, with 1 base between. The source material was peripheral blood, sampled on day 0 of AZD1222 vaccination. This TCR derives from an adult in good health. The V gene is TRBV7-9, the J gene TRBJ2-3; the D is unclear. This chain's CDR3 is CASSSTDTQYF. CDR3 coding DNA: TGTGCCAGCAGCTCCACAGATACGCAGTATTTT.